The 3 T cell receptor beta chains below were found in one sample sequenced in a study of blood T cells in healthy people across ages. For the second PCR, which ran for about 7 to 11 cycles, a sample-barcoded 5' primer and a J-beta primer mix were used. TCRdb analysed the 5' RACE reads with MiXCR anew, one entry per CDR3 protein. Of about 720,000 distinct CDR3 sequences in the sample, about 20% were seen once. Sequencing was done on a sample of blood. These receptors were taken from a man aged 70 or older in good health.

The chain couples TRBV2 to TRBJ2-7; D uncertain. The CDR3 totals 17 residues. The ends were cut back, 0 bases at V and 6 bases at J, with 21 bases in the middle. Germline CDR1 is SNHLY and CDR2 is FYNNEI. The chain's CDR3 is CASSEALSPGPEAEQYV. CDR3 bases: TGTGCCAGCAGTGAAGCGCTTTCCCCCGGGCCGGAAGCCGAGCAGTACGTC.

This clonotype was found a few times. V usage is TRBV24-1 and J usage is TRBJ2-7; D unresolved. The tail of the sequence fits TRBJ2-1 better, so the J call may be wrong. The germline CDR1 and CDR2 sequences are KGHDR and SFDVKD. The CDR3 is made up of 15 amino acids. CDR3 bases: TGTGCCACCAGTGATTCGCTAGTGGGCCTAAATGAGCAGTTCTTC. Translation gives CATSDSLVGLNEQFF.

The genes are TRBV5-1 and TRBJ1-2, with D possibly matching TRBD1 (5 bases). The CDR3 totals 13 residues. Trimming removed 3 bases from V and 6 bases from J, with 12 bases in between. Germline V gene lookup returns CDR1 SGHRS and CDR2 YFSETQ. The CDR3 DNA sequence: TGCGCCAGCAGCTACCGGGACGGAAATGGCTACACCTTC. It encodes CASSYRDGNGYTF.